This T cell receptor (beta chain) was identified in a study of a mutant IDH1 vaccine in newly diagnosed glioma. Profiled with immunoSEQ multiplex PCR; TCRdb holds only in-frame clones, not every one. The sample records around 50,000 clones, 84% being singletons. With regard to this clone: Its antigen is not identified.

Stated time point: week 47, end of study. Vaccination comprised doses that each held 300 ug of mutant IDH1 20-mer peptide, plus topical imiquimod. This receptor was taken from a young woman with glioma. Some clones in this sample may be carry-over from other donors' samples. This sample comprised PBMCs, obtained from a glioma patient whose treatment included an IDH1 peptide vaccine.

CDR3 DNA: TGTGCCAGCAGCTTAGTCGGGACGGAAGGAAACACCATATATTTT. Residues: CASSLVGTEGNTIYF. The V gene is TRBV13, the J gene TRBJ1-3; perhaps TRBD1 as D (5 bases). The V and J ends lost 1 base and 4 bases respectively, with 11 bases between them. The germline gives CDR1 PRHDT, CDR2 FYEKMQ (reference sequence). The CDR3 is 15 residues long. Variable domain in full (rest from reference TRBV13 and TRBJ1-3): AAGVIQSPRHLIKEKRETATLKCYPIPRHDTVYWYQQGPGQDPQFLISFYEKMQSDKGSIPDRFSAQQFSDYHSELNMSSLELGDSALYFCASSLVGTEGNTIYFGEGSWLTVV.